This TCR beta chain originates from a study of a mutant IDH1 vaccine in newly diagnosed glioma. Study overall: Commencement of vaccination occurred 4-6 weeks following radiotherapy alone, or concurrently with temozolomide cycles.

The repertoire was sequenced with immunoSEQ multiplex PCR; TCRdb's copy has only in-frame clones and lacks some. The sample contains about 59,000 clones, around 86% of which appear only once. With 2 bases clipped from V and 5 bases from J, the junction kept 3 bases outside the gene matches. The germline gives CDR1 SQVTM, CDR2 ANQGSEA. The CDR3 runs to 14 residues. As for time point: week 47, end of study. Vaccinated patients received 300 ug of mutant IDH1 20-mer peptide per dose, with topical imiquimod. To note about this clone: Its matching antigen is unknown.

The chain uses TRBV29-1 and TRBJ2-4, with 10 bases fitting TRBD2. This receptor was taken from a man aged 25-40 years with glioma. Material: PBMCs, obtained from a glioma patient whose treatment included an IDH1 peptide vaccine. The CDR3 DNA sequence: TGCAGCGTTGAACTAGCGGGGGCCGAAAACATTCAGTACTTC. Translation gives CSVELAGAENIQYF.